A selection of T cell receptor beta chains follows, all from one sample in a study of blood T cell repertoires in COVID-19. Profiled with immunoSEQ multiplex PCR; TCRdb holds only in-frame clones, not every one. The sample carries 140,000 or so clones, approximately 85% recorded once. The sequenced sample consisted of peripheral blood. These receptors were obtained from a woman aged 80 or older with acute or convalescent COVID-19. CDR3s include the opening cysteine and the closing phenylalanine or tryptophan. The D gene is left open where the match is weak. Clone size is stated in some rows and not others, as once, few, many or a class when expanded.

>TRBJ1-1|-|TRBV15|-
TGTGCCACCAGCAGAGGGACAGAGAACACTGAAGCTTTCTTT
CATSRGTENTEAFF
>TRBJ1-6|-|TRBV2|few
TGTGCCAGCAGTGAAGCCCCCAGGGGTAATTCACCCCTCCACTTT
CASSEAPRGNSPLHF
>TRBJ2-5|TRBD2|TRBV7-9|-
TGTGCCAGCAGCTTAGGGCGGGGGAGCCCGCGTGAGACCCAGTACTTC
CASSLGRGSPRETQYF
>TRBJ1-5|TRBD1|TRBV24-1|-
TGTGCCAACGGACAGGGTTGGGGTCGAAGCAATCAGCCCCAGCATTTT
CANGQGWGRSNQPQHF
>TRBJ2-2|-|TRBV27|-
TGTGCCAGCAGTTTCCTTCCGGGGGTAGTCACCGGGGAGCTGTTTTTT
CASSFLPGVVTGELFF
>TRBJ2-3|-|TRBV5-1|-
TGCGCCAGCAGCCTGAGCGACTATAGCACAGATACGCAGTATTTT
CASSLSDYSTDTQYF
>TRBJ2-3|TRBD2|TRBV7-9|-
TGTGCCAGCAGCTTAGGGGCGACTAGCGGGGGCACAGATACGCAGTATTTT
CASSLGATSGGTDTQYF
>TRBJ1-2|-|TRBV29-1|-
TGCAGCGTTGCATGGTTACAAGGAGTCTATGGCTACACCTTC
CSVAWLQGVYGYTF
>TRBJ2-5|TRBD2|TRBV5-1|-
TGCGCCAGCAGCAACTCCCCGGGAGGTATCCAAGAGACCCAGTACTTC
CASSNSPGGIQETQYF
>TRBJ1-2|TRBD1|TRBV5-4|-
TGTGCCAGCAGCCCCGGACAGGGGATGGATGGCTACACCTTC
CASSPGQGMDGYTF
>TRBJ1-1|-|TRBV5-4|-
TGTGCCAGCAGCCCTCAGACAGAGAAAATCGAAGCTTTCTTT
CASSPQTEKIEAFF
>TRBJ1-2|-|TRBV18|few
TGTGCCAGCTCAGACGACAGGATGAACTATGGCTACACCTTC
CASSDDRMNYGYTF
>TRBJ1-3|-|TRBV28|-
TGTGCCAGCAGTTCCACAGGGATGGGAAACACCATATATTTT
CASSSTGMGNTIYF
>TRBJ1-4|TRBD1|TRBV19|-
TGTGCCAGTAGGCCTTGGGGACAGCCGGCGGGTACGAAACTGTTTTTT
CASRPWGQPAGTKLFF
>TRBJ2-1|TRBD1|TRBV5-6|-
TGTGCCAGCAGCTTGGTGCCGGGACAGGGATACAATGAGCAGTTCTTC
CASSLVPGQGYNEQFF
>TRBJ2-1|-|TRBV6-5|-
TGTGCCAGCCCAGGACAGTGGTACAATGAGCAGTTCTTC
CASPGQWYNEQFF
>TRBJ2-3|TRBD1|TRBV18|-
TGTGCCAGCTCACCACCTCGACAGGGTAGTACAGATACGCAGTATTTT
CASSPPRQGSTDTQYF
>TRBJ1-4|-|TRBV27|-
TGTGCCAGCAGCCCTTTAGCAACTAATGAAAAACTGTTTTTT
CASSPLATNEKLFF
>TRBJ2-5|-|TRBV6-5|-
TGTGCCAGCAGTACGGGGGAGACCCAGTACTTC
CASSTGETQYF
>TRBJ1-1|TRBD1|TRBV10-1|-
TGCGCCAGCAGCCCCACAGGGGCCGGTACTGAAGCTTTCTTT
CASSPTGAGTEAFF
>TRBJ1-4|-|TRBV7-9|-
TGTGCCAGCAGCTTAGGCCGAGGGGAAAAACTGTTTTTT
CASSLGRGEKLFF
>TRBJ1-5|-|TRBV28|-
TGTGCCAGCAGTTGGGGAGGTGGGGTTCAGCCCCAGCATTTT
CASSWGGGVQPQHF
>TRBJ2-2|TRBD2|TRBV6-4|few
TGTGCCAGCAGCGGACGCGGGGGATCGAACACCGGGGAGCTGTTTTTT
CASSGRGGSNTGELFF
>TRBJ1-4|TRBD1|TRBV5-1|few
TGCGCCAGCAGCTTGGCTTTGGGACAGCTTAATGAAAAACTGTTTTTT
CASSLALGQLNEKLFF
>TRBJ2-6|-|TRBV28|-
TGTGCCAGTAGCGGTCAGCCGCGCTCTGGGGCCAACGTCCTGACTTTC
CASSGQPRSGANVLTF
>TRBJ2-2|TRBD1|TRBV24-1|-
TGTGCCACCGGGGACAGGGAATTCGCCGGGGAGCTGTTTTTT
CATGDREFAGELFF
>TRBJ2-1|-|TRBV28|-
TGTGCCAGCAGTTTACCCCGACAGTACAATGAGCAGTTCTTC
CASSLPRQYNEQFF
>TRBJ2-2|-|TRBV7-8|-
TGTGCCAGCAGCCTCTCGGGAGTGACCGGGGAGCTGTTTTTT
CASSLSGVTGELFF
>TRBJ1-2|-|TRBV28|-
TGTGCCAGCAGCCCGGGATACTATGGCTACACCTTC
CASSPGYYGYTF
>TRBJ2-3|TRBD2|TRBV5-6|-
TGTGCCAGCAGCTCTGTGGGACTAGCGGGAACTAGCACAGATACGCAGTATTTT
CASSSVGLAGTSTDTQYF
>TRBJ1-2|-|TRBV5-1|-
TGCGCCAGCAGCTTGACAGGAAGTGATGGCTACACCTTC
CASSLTGSDGYTF
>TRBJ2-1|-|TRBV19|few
TGTGCCAGTAGTATGGCAAACGAGCAGTTCTTC
CASSMANEQFF
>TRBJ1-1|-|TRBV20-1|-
TGCAGTGCTAGTACGGACAGCCAAGCTTTCTTT
CSASTDSQAFF
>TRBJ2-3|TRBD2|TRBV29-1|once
TGCAGCGTCGCTATAGCGGGGGGGGTGGATACGCAGTATTTT
CSVAIAGGVDTQYF
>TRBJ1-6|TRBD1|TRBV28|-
TGTGCCTCAATCCAACAGGGGAATTCACCCCTCCACTTT
CASIQQGNSPLHF
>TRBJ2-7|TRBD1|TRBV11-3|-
TGTGCCAGCAGCTTAGGGGACAGATACGAGCAGTACTTC
CASSLGDRYEQYF
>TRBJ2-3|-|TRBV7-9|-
TGTGCCGAAGCACCTGCTAGCGTGGGGGATACGCAGTATTTT
CAEAPASVGDTQYF
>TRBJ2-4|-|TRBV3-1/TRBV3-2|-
TGTGCCAGCAGCCGAAGACAGGCGAGGAACATTCAGTACTTC
CASSRRQARNIQYF
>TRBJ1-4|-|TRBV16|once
TGTGCCAGCAGACCAGCCGTCGGGGGACTGTTTTTT
CASRPAVGGLFF
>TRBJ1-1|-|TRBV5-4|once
TGTGCCAGCAGCAAGGACAGTGCAGGAACTGAAGCTTTCTTT
CASSKDSAGTEAFF
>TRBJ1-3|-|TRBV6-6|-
TGTGCCAGCAGTTTCCAGTTCCTCTCTGGAAACACCATATATTTT
CASSFQFLSGNTIYF
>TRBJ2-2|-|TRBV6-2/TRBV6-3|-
TGTGCCAGCAGTCCATCCGGGGAGCTGTTTTTT
CASSPSGELFF
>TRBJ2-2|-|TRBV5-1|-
TGCGCCAGCAGCCAATTTGAGCCTGGGGAGCTGTTTTTT
CASSQFEPGELFF
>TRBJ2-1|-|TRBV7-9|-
TGTGCCAGCAGCTTAGGACAGCCGAATGAGCAGTTCTTC
CASSLGQPNEQFF
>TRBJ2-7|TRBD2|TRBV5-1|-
TGCGCCAGCAGCTCCCTGACTAGCGGGAGCTCCTACGAGCAGTACTTC
CASSSLTSGSSYEQYF
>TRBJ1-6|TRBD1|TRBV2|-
TGTGCCATCCAGAGACAGGGGAACGCACCCCTCCACTTT
CAIQRQGNAPLHF
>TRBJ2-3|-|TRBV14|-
TGTGCCAGCAGCCAAGCGGGGGACTGGCGCACAGATACGCAGTATTTT
CASSQAGDWRTDTQYF
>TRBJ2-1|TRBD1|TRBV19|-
TGTGCCAGCTCGGCCCGGGACAGGGTTAATGAGCAGTTCTTC
CASSARDRVNEQFF
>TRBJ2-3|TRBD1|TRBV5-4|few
TGTGCCAGCAGCTTGGGACAGGGGGCGATGTTTGGTACGCAGTATTTT
CASSLGQGAMFGTQYF
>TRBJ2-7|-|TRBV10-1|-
TGCGCCAGCAGTGAGTCGCTAGTCTCCTACGAGCAGTACTTC
CASSESLVSYEQYF
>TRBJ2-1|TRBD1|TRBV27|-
TGTGCCAGCAGTCCAACAGACAGGGTCTACAATGAGCAGTTCTTC
CASSPTDRVYNEQFF